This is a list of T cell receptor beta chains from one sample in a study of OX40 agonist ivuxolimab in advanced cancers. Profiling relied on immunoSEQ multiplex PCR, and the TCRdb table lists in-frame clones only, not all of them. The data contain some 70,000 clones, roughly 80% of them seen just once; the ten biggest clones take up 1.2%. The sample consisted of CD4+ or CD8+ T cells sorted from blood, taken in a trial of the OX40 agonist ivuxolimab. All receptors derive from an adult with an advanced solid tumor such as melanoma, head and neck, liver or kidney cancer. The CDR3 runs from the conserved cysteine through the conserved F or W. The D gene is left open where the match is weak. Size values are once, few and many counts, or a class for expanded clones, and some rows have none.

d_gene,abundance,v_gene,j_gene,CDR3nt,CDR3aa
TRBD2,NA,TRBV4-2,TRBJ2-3,TGTGCCAGCAGCCAAGAGGGCGGGGGGGGAGATACGCAGTATTTT,CASSQEGGGGDTQYF
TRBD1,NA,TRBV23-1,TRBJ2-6,TGCGCCAGCGGGTACGGGACAGGTCCCTCTGGGGCCAACGTCCTGACTTTC,CASGYGTGPSGANVLTF
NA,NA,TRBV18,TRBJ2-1,TGTGCCAGCTCTATTACTACGGGCAATGAGCAGTTCTTC,CASSITTGNEQFF
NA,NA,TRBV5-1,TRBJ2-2,TGCGCCAGCTCGGTCAGCGGCAACACCGGGGAGCTGTTTTTT,CASSVSGNTGELFF
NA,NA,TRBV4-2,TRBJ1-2,TGTGCCAGCAGCCTAGCACAGGCGTCGAACTATGGCTACACCTTC,CASSLAQASNYGYTF
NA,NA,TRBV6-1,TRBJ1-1,TGTGCCAGCAGTGAAGATCGCCCGGGCTTAAACACTGAAGCTTTCTTT,CASSEDRPGLNTEAFF
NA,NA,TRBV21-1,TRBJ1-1,TGTGCCAGCAGCAGGGCAGGGGACGAGAACACTGAAGCTTTCTTT,CASSRAGDENTEAFF
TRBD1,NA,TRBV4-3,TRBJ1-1,TGCGCCAGCAGCCAAAGCCAGGGGGCTGCTGAAGCTTTCTTT,CASSQSQGAAEAFF
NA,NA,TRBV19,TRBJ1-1,TGTGCCAGTGCATTCGGGTCGAACACTGAAGCTTTCTTT,CASAFGSNTEAFF
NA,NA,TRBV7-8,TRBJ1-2,TGTGCCAGCAGCTTAAAGTGGTCAGGGGAGGGCTACACCTTC,CASSLKWSGEGYTF
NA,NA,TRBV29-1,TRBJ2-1,TGCAGCGTTGAAGATCCCAGCCTATCCTACAATGAGCAGTTCTTC,CSVEDPSLSYNEQFF
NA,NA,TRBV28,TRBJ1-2,TGTGCCAGCAGACCGGACAGAGGCTATGGCTACACCTTC,CASRPDRGYGYTF
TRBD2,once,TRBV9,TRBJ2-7,TGTGCCAGCAGCGTAGGAGACCCTAGCGGGGGGGCCAGGTACGAGCAGTACTTC,CASSVGDPSGGARYEQYF
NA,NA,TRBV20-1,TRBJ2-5,TGCAGTGCGCGGGGCCGGGAGACCCAGTACTTC,CSARGRETQYF
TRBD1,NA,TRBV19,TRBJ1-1,TGTGCCAGTAGTAAGGACAGGGACACTGAAGCTTTCTTT,CASSKDRDTEAFF
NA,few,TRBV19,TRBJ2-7,TGTGCCAGTAGTTCCCCAGGGCAGACCTACGAGCAGTACTTC,CASSSPGQTYEQYF
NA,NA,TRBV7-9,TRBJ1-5,TGTGCCAGCAGCTTAACCGCGAATCAGCCCCAGCATTTT,CASSLTANQPQHF
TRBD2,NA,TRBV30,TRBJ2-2,TGTGCCTGGAGTCTTGCGGCGGGGGGGGGCCTCCGGGAGCTGTTTTTT,CAWSLAAGGGLRELFF
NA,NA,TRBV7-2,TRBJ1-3,TGTGCCAGCAGCCGGACCCCGGGGGTTGGAAACACCATATATTTT,CASSRTPGVGNTIYF
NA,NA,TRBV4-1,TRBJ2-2,TGCGCCAGCAGCCTTACGCGGGACCCGAACACCGGGGAGCTGTTTTTT,CASSLTRDPNTGELFF
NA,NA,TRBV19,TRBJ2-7,TGTGCCAGTAGTTTTAGGACTGCCTACGAGCAGTACTTC,CASSFRTAYEQYF
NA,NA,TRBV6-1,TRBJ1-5,TGTGCCAGCAGGCCCTATAGCAATCAGCCCCAGCATTTT,CASRPYSNQPQHF